The 10 T cell receptor beta chains listed next were all sequenced from one sample in a study of shared clonotypes between healthy human individuals. Sequencing used immunoSEQ multiplex PCR; TCRdb keeps in-frame clones, though not all of them. The repertoire has about 2.1 million clones, around 95% of them found once; the top ten carry about 1.7%. CD45RO-negative CD8 cells positively selected for CCR7 made up the naive population, which excluded terminally differentiated effector memory CD45RA+ cells. Sequencing was performed on naive CD8+ T cells from PBMCs. Every receptor here comes from a man between 18 and 35 years old in good health. Some clones in this sample may be carry-over from other donors' samples.

This clone was seen a handful of times. The V and J genes are TRBV6-5 and TRBJ1-1; a weak D match, TRBD1 (5 bases). Germline-derived CDR1 and CDR2 are MNHEY and SVGAGI. CDR3 length equals 13 residues. V was cut by 6 bases and J by 2 bases, with 10 bases left in between. In DNA form, the CDR3 reads TGTGCCAGCAGCACTCAGGGAAACACTGAAGCTTTCTTT. Translated, it gives CASSTQGNTEAFF.

V is TRBV19 and J is TRBJ2-1; D uncertain. Trimming took off 10 bases at V and 4 bases at J, with 11 bases between the two ends. In germline, CDR1 is LNHDA, CDR2 SQIVND (reference sequence). The CDR3 extends over 12 amino acids. This chain's CDR3 is CATQVGYNEQFF. The CDR3, as DNA: TGTGCCACGCAGGTGGGTTACAATGAGCAGTTCTTC.

The chain links TRBV27 to TRBJ2-7; D may be TRBD1 (6 bases). The ends were cut back, 5 bases at V and 5 bases at J, with 16 bases in the middle. CDR1 MNHEY and CDR2 SMNVEV come from the germline V gene (reference sequence). The length of the CDR3 is 14 residues. CDR3 protein: CASSQTGLLNEQYF. CDR3 coding DNA: TGTGCCAGCAGTCAGACAGGCCTACTAAACGAGCAGTACTTC.

The CDR3 DNA reads TGTGCCAGCAGCTCCAGGGCCTTCTCCTATGGCTACACCTTC. Its translation: CASSSRAFSYGYTF. The chain uses TRBV28 and TRBJ1-2; D may be TRBD1 (5 bases). This CDR3 has 14 amino acids. CDR1 and CDR2 (germline): MDHEN, SYDVKM. With 6 bases removed from V and 4 bases from J, the gap between germline ends came to 15 bases.

The chain combines TRBV7-9 with TRBJ2-7, with TRBD1 matching 8 bases. The CDR3 runs to 14 residues. The V gene end was trimmed by 7 bases and the J gene end by 4 bases; junction bases not matched to a gene: 9. Germline-derived CDR1 and CDR2 are SEHNR and FQNEAQ (reference sequence). The CDR3 reads CASTGQALLYEQYF. As DNA, the CDR3 is TGTGCCAGCACGGGACAGGCCCTCCTTTACGAGCAGTACTTC.

This clone was recorded once. The chain links TRBV7-6 to TRBJ2-1, with TRBD1 identical over 7 bases. The length of the CDR3 is 16 residues. The germline V gene encodes CDR1 SGHVS and CDR2 FNYEAQ. J lost 1 base, V lost 4 bases, and 7 bases had no gene match. The CDR3 coding sequence is TGTGCCAGCAGCTCCATAGGGGGCTGGTCCTACAATGAGCAGTTCTTC. Translation gives CASSSIGGWSYNEQFF. Variable domain in full (rest from reference TRBV7-6 and TRBJ2-1): GAGVSQSPRYKVTKRGQDVALRCDPISGHVSLYWYRQALGQGPEFLTYFNYEAQQDKSGLPNDRFSAERPEGSISTLTIQRTEQRDSAMYRCASSSIGGWSYNEQFFGPGTRLTVL.

In nucleotides, the CDR3 is TGTGCCAGCAGCCAGGCGGCAGGGGGCTACCTGCGCACAGATACGCAGTATTTT. Translation gives CASSQAAGGYLRTDTQYF. The V and J genes are TRBV7-9 and TRBJ2-3; 8 bases line up with TRBD1. V dropped 5 bases and J dropped 1; count of bases not matched to a gene: 14. The CDR3 sequence is 18 residues long. The germline CDR1 and CDR2 sequences are SEHNR and FQNEAQ (reference sequence).

This rearrangement joins TRBV5-4 to TRBJ2-7; 14 positions agree with TRBD2. The CDR3 length is 15 residues. Losses at the gene ends were 5 bases for V and 4 bases for J; bases not matched to a gene: 5. Germline V CDR1 and CDR2: SGHNT, YYREEE (reference sequence). CDR3 in amino acids: CASSHGTSGSYEQYF. Here the CDR3 DNA reads TGTGCCAGCAGTCACGGGACTAGCGGGAGTTACGAGCAGTACTTC.

This rearrangement joins TRBV7-3 to TRBJ2-6; TRBD2 agrees at 11 bases. Germline lookup yields CDR1 SGHTA and CDR2 FQGTGA. This CDR3 contains 20 residues. Trimming cost V 5 bases and J 0 bases; bases outside gene matches: 12. The CDR3, as DNA: TGTGCCAGCAGCCAACTTTTACCTAGCGGGAGGAGCTCTGGGGCCAACGTCCTGACTTTC. This translates into CASSQLLPSGRSSGANVLTF.

With respect to this clone: The junction departs from the called germline gene at one end, perhaps through a read error. The chain recombines TRBV19 with TRBJ2-7, with 10 bases identical to TRBD1. The CDR3 loop spans 16 amino acids. Germline V CDR1 and CDR2: LNHDA, SQIVND (reference sequence). The CDR3 region is CASSLDAGTGAYEQYF. The CDR3 nucleotides are TGTGCCAGTAGTTTAGACGCCGGGACAGGGGCCTACGAGCAGTACTTC.